The 9 T cell receptor beta chains listed next were all sequenced from one sample in a study of OX40 agonist ivuxolimab in advanced cancers. TCRdb keeps only in-frame clones here, not all; method: immunoSEQ multiplex PCR. The repertoire holds roughly 92,000 clones, with 80% to 95% as singletons. The sample here was CD4+ or CD8+ T cells sorted from blood, taken in a trial of the OX40 agonist ivuxolimab. Every receptor here comes from an adult with an advanced solid tumor such as melanoma, head and neck, liver or kidney cancer.

The rearrangement links TRBV11-2 to TRBJ2-7; D gene ambiguous. Germline V CDR1 and CDR2: SGHAT, FQNNGV. V was pared by 5 bases and J by 3 bases, with 8 bases between. There are 12 residues in the CDR3. The DNA for the CDR3 is TGTGCCAGCAGCCTCGAAGTCTACGAGCAGTACTTC. This codes for CASSLEVYEQYF.

The CDR3 sequence is CASSQDPFRDDNEQFF. The CDR3 bases are TGCGCCAGCAGCCAAGACCCGTTCAGGGATGATAATGAGCAGTTCTTC. This chain links TRBV4-3 with TRBJ2-1, with D tentatively TRBD1 (5 bases). CDR3 length equals 16 residues. The V and J ends lost 0 bases and 7 bases respectively, with 16 bases between them. Germline values: CDR1 LGHNA, CDR2 YSLEER.

J is TRBJ2-7 and V is TRBV2; D not resolved. Trimming took 6 bases from V and 3 from J, leaving 12 bases between them. The CDR3 is 13 amino acids. Germline V gene sequence: CDR1 SNHLY, CDR2 FYNNEI. CDR3 in amino acids: CASRDGPRYEQYF. The CDR3 bases are TGTGCCAGCAGGGACGGGCCTCGCTACGAGCAGTACTTC. Full variable domain (outside the CDR3, taken from reference TRBV2 and TRBJ2-7): EPEVTQTPSHQVTQMGQEVILRCVPISNHLYFYWYRQILGQKVEFLVSFYNNEISEKSEIFDDQFSVERPDGSNFTLKIRSTKLEDSAMYFCASRDGPRYEQYFGPGTRLTVT.

This clone was observed a single time. The chain couples TRBV28 to TRBJ2-5; tentatively, D is TRBD1 (5 bases). The CDR3 runs 16 residues. The V gene's germline CDR1 is MDHEN and CDR2 SYDVKM. The V gene lost 4 bases and the J gene lost 2 bases, with 17 bases spanning the gap. The CDR3 sequence is CASSSPGTQGQETQYF. The CDR3 DNA reads as TGTGCCAGCAGTTCCCCTGGAACCCAGGGACAAGAGACCCAGTACTTC.

The chain couples TRBV29-1 to TRBJ2-3; 10 bases match TRBD1. Germline V gene sequence: CDR1 SQVTM, CDR2 ANQGSEA. The CDR3 loop spans 13 amino acids. V was clipped by 6 bases and J by 7 bases; unmatched bases: 7. The CDR3 is CSVGTGDVYTQYF. The CDR3 region has the DNA TGCAGCGTAGGGACAGGGGATGTGTATACGCAGTATTTT.

This clone appeared once. This sequence joins TRBV27 and TRBJ2-1; D possibly corresponds to TRBD1 (6 bases). V gave up 3 bases and J gave up 2 bases, with 8 bases separating them. Germline V gene sequence: CDR1 MNHEY, CDR2 SMNVEV (reference sequence). CDR3 length: 14 residues. Here the CDR3 DNA reads TGTGCCAGCAGTTTTAAGGGGGCCTACAATGAGCAGTTCTTC. It codes for CASSFKGAYNEQFF.

The chain has TRBV21-1 and TRBJ1-1; the DNA was not compared with TRBD1, the D call given in the table. TRBV21-1 is designated a pseudogene. There are 15 residues in the CDR3. CDR3 sequence reads: CASSLGAGYCTEAFF. The CDR3 DNA follows: TGTGCCAGCAGCCTTGGGGCAGGGTACTGCACTGAAGCTTTCTTT.

The chain uses TRBV4-3 and TRBJ1-1; 8 bases align to TRBD1. Germline CDR1 is LGHNA and CDR2 is YSLEER. V dropped 1 base and J dropped 6; count of bases not matched to a gene: 10. The length of the CDR3 is 16 residues. The CDR3 region has the DNA TGCGCCAGCAGCCAAGTGGCGACAGGGGCTTTCGCTGAAGCTTTCTTT. Translated: CASSQVATGAFAEAFF.

The V gene is TRBV2, the J gene TRBJ2-7; D possibly uses TRBD1 or TRBD2 (5 bases each). The CDR3 is 13 amino acids. Trimming left V 4 bases short and J 0 bases short, with 7 bases between. Germline assignment: CDR1 SNHLY and CDR2 FYNNEI. CDR3 DNA sequence: TGTGCCAGCAGTGGAGGGGTCTCCTACGAGCAGTACTTC. It codes for CASSGGVSYEQYF.